A single TCR beta chain is shown here with its context. Original analysis: Scientists estimated how many nucleated cells there were by amplifying reference gene primers. Only in-frame clones appear in the TCRdb table, and some are missing; sequencing was by immunoSEQ multiplex PCR. V and J calls and clone size are as listed in that table; D and trimming were resolved from the DNA. The table lists fewer than 500,000 clones, 70% to 90% of them singletons, with more than 1.4% in the top ten. The sample comes from a study of blood T cell repertoires in COVID-19. Overall study: Samples representing acute and convalescent COVID-19 were sourced from the United States, Italy and Spain. The cDNA or gDNA used as material had been derived from T cells, B-cell-depleted T cells, or PBMCs.

J was trimmed by 1 base and V by 0 bases; bases with no gene match: 7. The CDR3 runs to 18 residues. CDR1 and CDR2 from the germline V gene are SGHRS and YFSETQ. The specimen sequenced was peripheral blood. V is TRBV5-1 and J is TRBJ1-1; 12 nucleotides match TRBD1. The TCR sequence derives from a woman younger than 45 with active or convalescent COVID-19. The CDR3 DNA reads as TGCGCCAGCAGCTTGGGTGGGACAGGGGGCTTTGGGAACACTGAAGCTTTCTTT. Amino acid sequence: CASSLGGTGGFGNTEAFF. The full variable domain, rest sourced from reference TRBV5-1 and TRBJ1-1, is KAGVTQTPRYLIKTRGQQVTLSCSPISGHRSVSWYQQTPGQGLQFLFEYFSETQRNKGNFPGRFSGRQFSNSRSEMNVSTLELGDSALYLCASSLGGTGGFGNTEAFFGQGTRLTVV.